This passage covers 26 T cell receptor beta chains from one sample sequenced in a study of early T cells in non-severe SARS-CoV-2 infection. TCRdb ran MiXCR on the 5' RACE reads and lists one entry per CDR3 protein. The sample contains 70,000 to 85,000 distinct CDR3 sequences, around 14% of which appear only once. Sequencing used whole blood. Source of these receptors: an adult who was a healthcare worker with PCR-confirmed SARS-CoV-2 infection or an uninfected control (not recorded which).

This clonotype has a count of ten or more. The chain has TRBV2 and TRBJ2-5, with 7 bases aligning to TRBD1. V lost 8 bases, J lost 1 base, and 4 bases stayed unmatched. CDR1 and CDR2 (germline): SNHLY, FYNNEI. CDR3 length: 13 amino acids. CDR3 DNA: TGTGCCAGCGGGGACAGACTCCAAGAGACCCAGTACTTC. It encodes CASGDRLQETQYF.

The CDR3 is CASSPPERATNEKLFF. Here the CDR3 DNA reads TGCGCCAGCAGCCCCCCGGAGAGAGCAACTAATGAAAAACTGTTTTTT. V and J are TRBV4-1 and TRBJ1-4; D gene uncertain. The germline CDR1 and CDR2 sequences are MGHRA and YSYEKL. The CDR3 covers 16 residues. V was pared by 4 bases and J by 0 bases, with 12 bases between.

There are many counts of this clonotype. This chain uses TRBV5-1 with TRBJ2-1; 7 bases fit TRBD2. Germline CDR1 reads SGHRS; CDR2 reads YFSETQ. J lost 8 bases, V lost 1 base, and 6 bases had no gene match. The CDR3 is 14 amino acids. The DNA of the CDR3 is TGCGCCAGCAGCTTGAGGCGGGAGTCCCATGAGCAGTTCTTC. It codes for CASSLRRESHEQFF.

The chain employs TRBV25-1 and TRBJ1-1; unclear D gene. There are 13 residues in the CDR3. The germline V gene has CDR1 MGHDK and CDR2 SYGVNS. V was pared by 1 base and J by 4 bases, with 7 bases between. DNA for the CDR3: TGTGCCAGCAGTGAATCAAGCTCCACTGAAGCTTTCTTT. This translates into CASSESSSTEAFF.

The rearrangement links TRBV7-3 to TRBJ1-6; a possible D gene is TRBD1 (6 bases). V lost 3 bases, J lost 7 bases, and 7 bases lay in between. CDR1 SGHTA and CDR2 FQGTGA come from the germline V gene. The CDR3 loop spans 13 amino acids. For the CDR3, the DNA is TGTGCCAGCAGCTTCACAGGGAATTCACCCCTCCACTTT. As protein: CASSFTGNSPLHF.

V is TRBV5-1 and J is TRBJ1-1; TRBD1 agrees at 10 bases. This CDR3 is 13 amino acids long. V shed 4 bases, J shed 5 bases, and the junction held 2 bases outside the gene matches. CDR1 and CDR2 from the germline V gene are SGHRS and YFSETQ. For the CDR3, the DNA is TGCGCCAGCAGCCCGGGACAGGGGACTGAAGCTTTCTTT. Residues: CASSPGQGTEAFF.

The sample holds a few counts of this clonotype. The chain couples TRBV29-1 to TRBJ1-5; D is unclear. Germline CDR1 SQVTM, CDR2 ANQGSEA. CDR3 length: 13 residues. The V gene lost 8 bases and the J gene lost 7 bases, with 18 bases spanning the gap. The CDR3 bases are TGCAGCTATTCAAGAGAAGCGGGGCAGCCCCAGCATTTT. Residues: CSYSREAGQPQHF.

This clonotype has only a few counts. J is TRBJ2-3 and V is TRBV6-2 or TRBV6-3, with D possibly matching TRBD2 (6 bases). There are 13 residues in the CDR3. The V gene's germline CDR1 is MNHEY and CDR2 SVGEGT. Trimming shortened V by 2 bases and J by 4 bases, and 7 bases separated the two germline ends. In nucleotides, the CDR3 is TGTGCCAGCAGTTACGGAGGGTCAGATACGCAGTATTTT. It is translated as CASSYGGSDTQYF.

This clonotype has more than one count but fewer than ten. The CDR3 DNA reads TGTGCCAGCAATGCCCCCTCTGGAAACACCATATATTTT. Protein: CASNAPSGNTIYF. The genes are TRBV9 and TRBJ1-3; no reliable D call. CDR1 SGDLS and CDR2 YYNGEE come from the germline V gene. V dropped 6 bases and J dropped 0 bases, with 7 bases sitting between them. CDR3 length: 13 residues.

This clonotype has ten or more counts. The genes are TRBV7-6 and TRBJ1-4; possible D gene TRBD1, 6 bases. Germline V gene lookup returns CDR1 SGHVS and CDR2 FNYEAQ. The CDR3 runs 16 residues. Trimming shortened V by 1 base and J by 5 bases, and 14 bases separated the two germline ends. CDR3 amino acids: CASSLGVAGENEKLFF. Written as DNA, the CDR3 is TGTGCCAGCAGCTTAGGAGTGGCAGGGGAGAATGAAAAACTGTTTTTT.

The genes are TRBV6-5 and TRBJ2-7; D gene uncertain. Germline values: CDR1 MNHEY, CDR2 SVGAGI. The length of the CDR3 is 12 residues. V was shortened by 5 bases and J by 3 bases, with 8 bases between the two germline ends. In DNA, the CDR3 is TGTGCCAGCAGTGGAGCTGGCTACGAGCAGTACTTC. This codes for CASSGAGYEQYF.

As DNA, the CDR3 is TGTGCCAGCAGTGAAGCTGGTACGCGCTCTCGAGGATACAATGAGCAGTTCTTC. Translated: CASSEAGTRSRGYNEQFF. The chain combines TRBV2 with TRBJ2-1, with D unresolved. The ends were cut back, 0 bases at V and 4 bases at J, with 19 bases in the middle. Germline CDR1 SNHLY, CDR2 FYNNEI. CDR3 length: 18 amino acids.

This clonotype was detected only a few times. The rearrangement links TRBV20-1 to TRBJ2-1; D is possibly TRBD2 (6 bases). The CDR3 loop spans 14 amino acids. The germline V gene has CDR1 DFQATT and CDR2 SNEGSKA (reference sequence). V lost 5 bases to trimming and J lost 3 bases, with 14 bases between them. The CDR3 region is CSADPGTDYNEQFF. DNA for the CDR3: TGCAGTGCTGACCCCGGGACTGACTACAATGAGCAGTTCTTC.

The CDR3 sequence: CASSFHGREQYF. The CDR3 DNA sequence: TGCGCCAGCAGCTTTCACGGGAGGGAGCAGTACTTC. This sequence joins TRBV5-1 and TRBJ2-7; 7 bases agree with TRBD2. With V trimmed by 2 bases and J by 7 bases, 3 bases remained unmatched. CDR3 length: 12 residues. The germline V gene encodes CDR1 SGHRS and CDR2 YFSETQ.

This clonotype was seen a handful of times. The V and J genes are TRBV24-1 and TRBJ2-1; D not resolved. The V end was cut by 3 bases, the J end by 6 bases, with 20 bases between. Germline lookup yields CDR1 KGHDR and CDR2 SFDVKD. The CDR3 is 17 residues long. CDR3 protein: CATSDATPDRPGNEQFF. CDR3 DNA sequence: TGTGCCACCAGTGATGCCACCCCGGACCGCCCGGGCAATGAGCAGTTCTTC.

The chain couples TRBV20-1 to TRBJ1-1, with a weak D call TRBD1 (5 bases). Germline V lookup: CDR1 DFQATT, CDR2 SNEGSKA (reference sequence). The CDR3 is made up of 15 amino acids. Trimming took off 0 bases at V and 6 bases at J, with 17 bases between the two ends. The DNA of the CDR3 is TGCAGTGCTAGAGATCCGTTTGGCGTGGGGGCTGAAGCTTTCTTT. This codes for CSARDPFGVGAEAFF.

The J gene is TRBJ1-1, the V gene TRBV3-1; D is perhaps TRBD1 (5 bases). The CDR3 runs 19 residues. Germline CDR1 LGHDT, CDR2 YNNKEL (reference sequence). V was cut by 3 bases and J by 0 bases, with 23 bases left in between. This chain's CDR3 is CASSQQNTFKGPLNTEAFF. The CDR3 DNA follows: TGTGCCAGCAGCCAGCAAAATACCTTTAAGGGGCCCCTGAACACTGAAGCTTTCTTT.

This chain links TRBV10-3 with TRBJ2-1; possible D gene TRBD2, 7 bases. Germline CDR1 ENHRY, CDR2 SYGVKD. CDR3 length: 14 amino acids. Between the trimmed V and J ends, which lost 10 bases and 2 bases, there was a span of 15 bases. Here the CDR3 DNA reads TGTGCCACCGGGGGAGGGGGACCCTACAATGAGCAGTTCTTC. This translates into CATGGGGPYNEQFF.

The table lists this clonotype with many counts. The chain recombines TRBV6-5 with TRBJ2-7; D is possibly TRBD1 (6 bases). This CDR3 spans 15 amino acids. The germline V and J ends were trimmed by 4 bases and 3 bases, with 16 bases remaining between them. CDR1 is MNHEY, CDR2 SVGAGI, per germline. In nucleotides, the CDR3 is TGTGCCAGCAGTTTAGGACAGCCGAGGGTCTACGAGCAGTACTTC. Translating gives CASSLGQPRVYEQYF.

This clonotype turned up a few times. This chain links TRBV4-2 with TRBJ2-7, with D unresolved. The germline gives CDR1 LGHNA, CDR2 YNFKEQ. The length of the CDR3 is 11 residues. V was trimmed by 7 bases and J by 7 bases, leaving 11 bases between them. The CDR3 region has the DNA TGTGCCAGCAACGATCATCTGGAGCAGTACTTC. Translating gives CASNDHLEQYF.

This clonotype occurred a few times. The CDR3 nucleotides are TGTGCCAGCAGCCAAGATTGGGGGAGCTCCTACAATGAGCAGTTCTTC. Its protein product is CASSQDWGSSYNEQFF. The chain combines TRBV14 with TRBJ2-1; D is tentatively TRBD1 or TRBD2 (5 bases each). V was cut by 0 bases and J by 0 bases, with 9 bases left in between. The CDR3 is 16 amino acids. The V gene's germline CDR1 is SGHDN and CDR2 FVKESK.

There are a few counts of this clonotype. This chain joins TRBV12-5 and TRBJ1-1; D is unclear. The CDR3 contains 11 residues. CDR1 LGHNT and CDR2 FRNRAP come from the germline V gene. Trimming cost V 6 bases and J 1 base, with 3 bases left between them. In nucleotides, the CDR3 is TGTGCTAGTGGGAAGAACACTGAAGCTTTCTTT. This codes for CASGKNTEAFF.

This clonotype has a count of ten or more. The CDR3 loop reads CASSQGASLNEQFF. As DNA, the CDR3 is TGTGCCAGCAGCCAGGGGGCCTCACTGAATGAGCAGTTCTTC. The rearrangement links TRBV7-9 to TRBJ2-1, with TRBD1 matching 8 bases. The length of the CDR3 is 14 residues. CDR1 is SEHNR and CDR2 is FQNEAQ in the germline V gene (reference sequence). J lost 7 bases, V lost 5 bases, and 7 bases had no gene match.

This clonotype was observed a handful of times. The genes are TRBV27 and TRBJ1-6; D is unclear. The CDR3 is 13 amino acids. The V gene's germline CDR1 is MNHEY and CDR2 SMNVEV (reference sequence). Trimming shortened V by 2 bases and J by 14 bases, and 13 bases separated the two germline ends. CDR3 nucleotide sequence: TGTGCCAGCAGTTTAGAACACAGTTCTACCCTCCACTTT. Translated, it gives CASSLEHSSTLHF.

This clonotype was picked up many times. The CDR3 coding sequence is TGTGCCAGCAGTCGGGCCGGGACTAGGGGCAATGAGCAGTTCTTC. Translated, it gives CASSRAGTRGNEQFF. The chain carries TRBV7-8 and TRBJ2-1, with 8 bases fitting TRBD2. The germline gives CDR1 SGHVS, CDR2 FQNEAQ. The junction had 10 bases not matched to a gene; V was cut back by 6 bases and J by 6 bases. This CDR3 has 15 amino acids.

This clonotype came up many times. Here the CDR3 reads CSVSLYNEQFF. The CDR3 DNA is TGCAGCGTTTCCCTTTACAATGAGCAGTTCTTC. This sequence joins TRBV29-1 and TRBJ2-1; no clear D. Trimming stripped 5 bases from V and 4 bases from J, with 6 bases between. This CDR3 has 11 residues. Per the germline V gene, CDR1 is SQVTM and CDR2 is ANQGSEA.